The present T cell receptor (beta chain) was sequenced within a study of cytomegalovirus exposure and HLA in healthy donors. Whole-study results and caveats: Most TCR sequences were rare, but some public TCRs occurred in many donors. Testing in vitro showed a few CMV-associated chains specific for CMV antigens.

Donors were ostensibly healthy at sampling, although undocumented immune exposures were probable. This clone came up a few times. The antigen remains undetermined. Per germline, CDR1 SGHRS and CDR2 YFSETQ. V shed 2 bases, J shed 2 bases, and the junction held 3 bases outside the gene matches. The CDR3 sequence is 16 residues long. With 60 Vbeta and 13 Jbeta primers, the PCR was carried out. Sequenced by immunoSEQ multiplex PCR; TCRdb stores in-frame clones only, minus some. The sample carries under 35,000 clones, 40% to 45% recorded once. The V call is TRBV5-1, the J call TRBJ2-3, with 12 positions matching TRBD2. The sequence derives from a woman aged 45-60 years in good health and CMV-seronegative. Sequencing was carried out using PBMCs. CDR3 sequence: CASSFGTSGYTDTQYF. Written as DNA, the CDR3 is TGCGCCAGCAGCTTTGGGACTAGCGGGTACACAGATACGCAGTATTTT.